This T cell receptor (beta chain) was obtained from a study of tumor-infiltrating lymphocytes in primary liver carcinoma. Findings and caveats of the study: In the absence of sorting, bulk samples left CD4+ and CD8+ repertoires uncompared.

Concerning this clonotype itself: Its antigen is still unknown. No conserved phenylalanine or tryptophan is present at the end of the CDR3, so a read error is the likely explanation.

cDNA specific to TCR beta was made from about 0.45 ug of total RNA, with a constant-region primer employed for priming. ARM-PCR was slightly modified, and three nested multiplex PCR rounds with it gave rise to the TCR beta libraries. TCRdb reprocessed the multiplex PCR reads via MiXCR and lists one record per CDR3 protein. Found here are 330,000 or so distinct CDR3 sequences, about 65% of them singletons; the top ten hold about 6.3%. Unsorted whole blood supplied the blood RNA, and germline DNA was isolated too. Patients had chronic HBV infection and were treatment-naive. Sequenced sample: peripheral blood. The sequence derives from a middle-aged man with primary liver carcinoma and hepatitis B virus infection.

CDR3 nucleotides: TGTGCCAGCAGCCGTGGGGTCGAGGATGAAGCTTTCCTC. It codes for CASSRGVEDEAFL. The J gene is TRBJ1-1, the V gene TRBV11-2, with D unresolved. The CDR3 has 13 amino acids. Trimming removed 5 bases at V and 7 bases at J, with 14 bases between. Germline CDR1 is SGHAT and CDR2 is FQNNGV.